The sequence of this T cell receptor (beta chain) was determined in a study of cytomegalovirus exposure and HLA in healthy donors. Study-wide results and limits: Accurate HLA-A and HLA-B prediction from TCR beta sequences was reported for most subjects. Most TCR sequences proved rare, with some public TCRs found in many donors.

Healthy bone marrow donors supplied every sample. Germline lookup yields CDR1 SGHTA and CDR2 FQGNSA. V lost 7 bases and J 3 bases, leaving 12 bases between the germline ends. The CDR3 sequence is 13 residues long. On this clone itself: Its antigen remains unidentified.

With 60 Vbeta and 13 Jbeta primers, the PCR was carried out. The method was immunoSEQ multiplex PCR; TCRdb's version includes in-frame clones alone and lacks a portion of them. Of 100,000 or so clones in the sample, roughly 85% were seen once. The J gene is TRBJ1-1, the V gene TRBV7-2, with D maybe TRBD1 (5 bases). The sequenced sample consisted of PBMCs. The sequence came from a woman aged 35 to 49 in good health and CMV-seronegative. CDR3 DNA: TGTGCCAGCATGTTAGGGGTGGACACTGAAGCTTTCTTT. Amino acid sequence: CASMLGVDTEAFF.